The clone carrying this TCR beta chain occurred many times. This sample was taken from a study of shared clonotypes between healthy human individuals. Looking at the study overall: Donors consisted of two women and a few men between 18 and 49. Each donor had three CD4 naive, three CD4 memory, two CD8 naive and one CD8 memory plate.

Germline V gene lookup returns CDR1 GTSNPN and CDR2 SVGIG (reference sequence). This CDR3 comprises 14 residues. The V end lost 4 bases, the J end lost 5 bases, and 14 bases lay between the germline ends. Measured with immunoSEQ multiplex PCR; TCRdb has only the in-frame clones, and not every one. Among about 960,000 clones listed, approximately 76% were seen once. Sequencing used memory CD4+ T cells sorted from blood. Subset specified: CD45RA-negative fraction. This TCR was recovered from a man aged 18 to 29 in good health. J is TRBJ2-2 and V is TRBV30; weak D call: TRBD2 (6 bases). CDR3 amino acids: CAWKGGRGTGELFF. CDR3 coding DNA: TGTGCCTGGAAAGGCGGTCGGGGGACCGGGGAGCTGTTTTTT.